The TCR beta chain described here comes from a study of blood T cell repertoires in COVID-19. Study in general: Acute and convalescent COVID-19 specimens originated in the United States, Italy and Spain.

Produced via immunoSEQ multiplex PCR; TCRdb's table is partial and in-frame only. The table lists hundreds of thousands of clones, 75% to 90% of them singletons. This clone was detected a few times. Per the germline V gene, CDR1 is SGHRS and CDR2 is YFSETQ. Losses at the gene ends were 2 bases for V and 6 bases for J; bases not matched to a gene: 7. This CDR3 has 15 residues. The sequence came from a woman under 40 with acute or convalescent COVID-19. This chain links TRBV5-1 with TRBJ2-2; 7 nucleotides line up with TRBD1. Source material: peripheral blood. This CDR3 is CASSLHRQGPGELFF. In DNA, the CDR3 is TGCGCCAGCAGCTTACACAGACAGGGCCCCGGGGAGCTGTTTTTT.